These T cell receptor beta chains were read from a single sample in a study of cytomegalovirus exposure and HLA in healthy donors. Profiling relied on immunoSEQ multiplex PCR, and the TCRdb table lists in-frame clones only, not all of them. Of about 120,000 clones listed, approximately 8% are singletons. Sequenced input: PBMCs. Source of these receptors: a woman aged 40 to 50 in good health and CMV-seropositive. Each CDR3 is given with its conserved first and last residue. D genes are given only for firm matches. Size values are once, few and many counts, or a class for expanded clones, and some rows have none.

size	length	D	V	J	DNA	CDR3
-	15	TRBD1	TRBV7-9	TRBJ1-4	TGTGCCAGCAGCTTAGGGGACAGGGAGCACGAAAAACTGTTTTTT	CASSLGDREHEKLFF
few	16	-	TRBV7-9	TRBJ1-4	TGTGCCAGCAGCCATCAGAAAGGGGGTACGGGGGAAAAACTGTTTTTT	CASSHQKGGTGEKLFF
few	15	-	TRBV5-1	TRBJ2-7	TGCGCCAGCAGACCTGGACAGACAACAACCTACGAGCAGTACTTC	CASRPGQTTTYEQYF
few	16	-	TRBV7-2	TRBJ1-1	TGTGCCAGCAGCTTAGGAGCAGGGGCGATGAACACTGAAGCTTTCTTT	CASSLGAGAMNTEAFF
few	15	-	TRBV2	TRBJ2-1	TGTGCCAGCAGTGGCAGCGGTTTCTCCTACAATGAGCAGTTCTTC	CASSGSGFSYNEQFF
few	16	TRBD1	TRBV30	TRBJ1-3	TGTGCCTGGACCCTGAACAGGGGGAAACGGCTGAACACCATATATTTT	CAWTLNRGKRLNTIYF
-	16	-	TRBV27	TRBJ2-1	TGTGCCAGCAGCCTAACTGTGCGGGGCAGATACAATGAGCAGTTCTTC	CASSLTVRGRYNEQFF
-	16	TRBD1	TRBV15	TRBJ1-3	TGTGCCACCAGCAGAGGGGACAGGGACTCTGGAAACACCATATATTTT	CATSRGDRDSGNTIYF
few	14	-	TRBV2	TRBJ1-4	TGTGCCAGCAGTGAAAGGGGCGTTGTCGAAAAACTGTTTTTT	CASSERGVVEKLFF
-	13	TRBD1	TRBV5-1	TRBJ2-7	TGCGCCAGCAGCTCCGGGACAGGGTACGAGCAGTACTTC	CASSSGTGYEQYF
few	14	-	TRBV5-1	TRBJ2-7	TGCGCCAGCAGCGTGGCCCAGGGCCCCTACGAGCAGTACTTC	CASSVAQGPYEQYF
-	14	TRBD1	TRBV5-5	TRBJ2-7	TGTGCCAGCAGCTTGGACAGGGGTCCCTACGAGCAGTACTTC	CASSLDRGPYEQYF
few	12	-	TRBV28	TRBJ1-1	TGTGTGTCGGGGGGCGGGGGTACTGAAGCTTTCTTT	CVSGGGGTEAFF
few	15	TRBD1	TRBV11-2	TRBJ2-3	TGTGCCAGCAGCCCACCGGGACAGGGAGCAGATACGCAGTATTTT	CASSPPGQGADTQYF
-	16	TRBD1	TRBV27	TRBJ1-2	TGTGCCAGCAGTACGGGGCCAGGACAGGGGATTTATGGCTACACCTTC	CASSTGPGQGIYGYTF
few	13	TRBD1	TRBV6-5	TRBJ2-7	TGTGCCAGCAGCCGGGACAGGGGCAACGAGCAGTACTTC	CASSRDRGNEQYF
-	12	-	TRBV29-1	TRBJ2-7	TGCAGCGTTGTTGGGCTTACCTACGAGCAGTACTTC	CSVVGLTYEQYF
few	14	-	TRBV5-1	TRBJ1-1	TGCGCCAGCAGCTTGGAAGCAGGCCTACCTGAAGCTTTCTTT	CASSLEAGLPEAFF
few	15	TRBD1	TRBV5-4	TRBJ1-1	TGTGCCAGCAGCTCCCGGACAGGGGGGAACACTGAAGCTTTCTTT	CASSSRTGGNTEAFF
few	13	-	TRBV18	TRBJ2-7	TGTGCCAGCTCACCTAACAGTGCCTACGAGCAGTACTTC	CASSPNSAYEQYF
few	15	TRBD1	TRBV11-3	TRBJ2-1	TGTGCCAGCTCCGAAGGACAGGGTTTTTTCAATGAGCAGTTCTTC	CASSEGQGFFNEQFF
-	15	TRBD1	TRBV27	TRBJ1-5	TGTGCCAGCAGTGTGGACAGGGTCGGCAATCAGCCCCAGCATTTT	CASSVDRVGNQPQHF
few	16	TRBD2	TRBV5-6	TRBJ2-1	TGTGCCAGCAGCGGCTTACTAGCGGGGGCCTACAATGAGCAGTTCTTC	CASSGLLAGAYNEQFF
few	15	TRBD1	TRBV29-1	TRBJ2-2	TGCAGCGTGAATCCCGGGACAGGGGGTACCGGGGAGCTGTTTTTT	CSVNPGTGGTGELFF
-	17	TRBD1	TRBV2	TRBJ2-7	TGTGCCAGCAGGGGGCCAAGGGGACAGGCCTTTTCCTACGAGCAGTACTTC	CASRGPRGQAFSYEQYF
few	16	-	TRBV5-4	TRBJ2-7	TGTGCCAGCAGCCTGTCAATAACAGGTAGCTCCTACGAGCAGTACTTC	CASSLSITGSSYEQYF